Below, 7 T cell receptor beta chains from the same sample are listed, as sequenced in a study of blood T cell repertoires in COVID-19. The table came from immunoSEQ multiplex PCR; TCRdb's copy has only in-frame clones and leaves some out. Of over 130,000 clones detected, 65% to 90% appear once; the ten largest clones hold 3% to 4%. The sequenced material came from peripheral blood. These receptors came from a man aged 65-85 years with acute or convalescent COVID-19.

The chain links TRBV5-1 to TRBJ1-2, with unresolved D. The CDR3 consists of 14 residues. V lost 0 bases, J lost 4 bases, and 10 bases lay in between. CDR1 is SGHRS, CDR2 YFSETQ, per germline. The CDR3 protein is CASSLASVGYGYTF. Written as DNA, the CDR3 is TGCGCCAGCAGCTTGGCCTCGGTCGGCTATGGCTACACCTTC.

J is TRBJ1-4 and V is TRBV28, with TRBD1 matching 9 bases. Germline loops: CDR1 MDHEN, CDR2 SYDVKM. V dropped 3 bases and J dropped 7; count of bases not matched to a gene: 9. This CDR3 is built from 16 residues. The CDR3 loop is CASSFVGTGIGEKLFF. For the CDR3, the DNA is TGTGCCAGCAGTTTCGTTGGGACAGGGATCGGTGAAAAACTGTTTTTT.

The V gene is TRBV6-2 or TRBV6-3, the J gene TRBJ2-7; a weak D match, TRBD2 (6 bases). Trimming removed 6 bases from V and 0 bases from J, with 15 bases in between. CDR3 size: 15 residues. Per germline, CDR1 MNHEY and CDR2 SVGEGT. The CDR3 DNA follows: TGTGCCAGCAGCGATCTAGCGACGAGCTCCTACGAGCAGTACTTC. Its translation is CASSDLATSSYEQYF.

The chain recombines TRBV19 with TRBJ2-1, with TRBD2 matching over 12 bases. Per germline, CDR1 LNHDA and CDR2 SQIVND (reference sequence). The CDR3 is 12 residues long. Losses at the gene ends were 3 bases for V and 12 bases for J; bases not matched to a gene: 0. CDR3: CASSMGLAGQFF. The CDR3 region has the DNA TGTGCCAGTAGTATGGGACTAGCGGGGCAGTTCTTC.

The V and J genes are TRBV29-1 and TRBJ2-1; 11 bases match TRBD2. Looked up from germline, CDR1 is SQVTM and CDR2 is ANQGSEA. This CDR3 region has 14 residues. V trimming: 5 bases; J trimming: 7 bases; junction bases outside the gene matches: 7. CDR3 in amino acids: CSVLGLAGENEQFF. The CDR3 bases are TGCAGCGTTCTCGGACTAGCGGGTGAAAATGAGCAGTTCTTC.

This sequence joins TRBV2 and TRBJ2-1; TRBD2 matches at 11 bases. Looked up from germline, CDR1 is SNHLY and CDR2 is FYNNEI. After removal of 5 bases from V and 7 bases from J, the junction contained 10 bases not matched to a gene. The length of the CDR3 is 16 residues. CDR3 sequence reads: CASSPELAGVPNEQFF. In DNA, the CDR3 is TGTGCCAGCAGTCCCGAACTAGCGGGAGTGCCGAATGAGCAGTTCTTC.

The CDR3, as DNA: TGTGCCAGCAGTTACTCGGGACTAGCGGGAGGTGAGCAGTACTTC. Residues: CASSYSGLAGGEQYF. The chain has TRBV6-5 and TRBJ2-7; TRBD2 aligns across 15 bases. The CDR3 extends over 15 amino acids. V dropped 0 bases and J dropped 7; count of bases not matched to a gene: 1. Germline V CDR1 and CDR2: MNHEY, SVGAGI.